This passage covers 29 T cell receptor beta chains from one sample sequenced in a study of shared clonotypes between healthy human individuals. Data came from immunoSEQ multiplex PCR; TCRdb stores just in-frame clones and leaves some out. The sample holds 490,000 or so clones, 76% seen once. What was sequenced was PBMCs. Source of these receptors: a woman in her thirties or forties in good health. Some clones in this sample may be carry-over from other donors' samples.

The chain recombines TRBV30 with TRBJ2-1, with TRBD1 identical over 7 bases. V lost 2 bases to trimming and J lost 4 bases; unmatched junction nucleotides: 5. The V gene's germline CDR1 is GTSNPN and CDR2 SVGIG (reference sequence). The CDR3 sequence is 14 residues long. CDR3 in amino acids: CAWSKDRMYNEQFF. The CDR3 DNA reads as TGTGCCTGGAGTAAGGACAGGATGTACAATGAGCAGTTCTTC.

This clone came up once. This rearrangement joins TRBV7-8 to TRBJ2-7, with TRBD1 identical over 7 bases. The J segment lost 2 bases and the V segment lost 4 bases, leaving 5 bases of the junction unmatched. The CDR3 is 14 residues long. From germline, CDR1 is SGHVS and CDR2 FQNEAQ. CDR3 DNA sequence: TGTGCCAGCAGCTCTTATGGACAGGCCTACGAGCAGTACTTC. Residues: CASSSYGQAYEQYF.

This sequence joins TRBV2 and TRBJ1-4; D is undetermined. Germline-derived CDR1 and CDR2 are SNHLY and FYNNEI. The CDR3 is 13 residues long. The V end was cut by 6 bases, the J end by 8 bases, with 13 bases between. CDR3 DNA: TGTGCCAGCAGGCCCACGGTGGGCGAAAAACTGTTTTTT. This translates into CASRPTVGEKLFF.

V is TRBV6-5 and J is TRBJ1-1; 8 bases match TRBD1. The CDR3 loop spans 12 amino acids. V was pared by 6 bases and J by 4 bases, with 1 base of the junction left unmatched. Germline V CDR1 and CDR2: MNHEY, SVGAGI. The CDR3 loop reads CASRTGGTEAFF. Here the CDR3 DNA reads TGTGCCAGCAGAACAGGGGGCACTGAAGCTTTCTTT.

This chain uses TRBV15 with TRBJ2-7; D tentatively fits TRBD1 or TRBD2 (7 bases each). Germline V gene sequence: CDR1 LNHNV, CDR2 YYDKDF (reference sequence). CDR3 length: 15 amino acids. V lost 5 bases to trimming and J lost 3 bases, with 17 bases between them. CDR3 DNA sequence: TGTGCCACCAGCGACCCCAGGGGGGGAGACTACGAGCAGTACTTC. Translating it yields CATSDPRGGDYEQYF.

The V gene is TRBV6-6, the J gene TRBJ1-2; D call uncertain. Trimming cost V 6 bases and J 6 bases, with 11 bases left between them. The CDR3 totals 12 residues. Germline CDR1 and CDR2: MNHNY and SVGAGI (reference sequence). CDR3 nucleotides: TGTGCCAGCAGGACCCCAAGAGATGGCTACACCTTC. Its translation is CASRTPRDGYTF.

This chain joins TRBV18 and TRBJ1-2, with D unresolved. CDR3 size: 11 residues. Germline V gives CDR1 KGHSH, CDR2 LQKENI. V gave up 3 bases and J gave up 8 bases, with 7 bases separating them. The CDR3 loop is CASSPSEGYTF. The CDR3 DNA is TGTGCCAGCTCACCTTCCGAGGGCTACACCTTC.

This clone occurred many times. This sequence joins TRBV7-2 and TRBJ2-7; 9 bases are shared with TRBD1. V shed 4 bases and J 7 bases; nucleotides not matched to a gene: 5. This CDR3 is built from 13 residues. The germline CDR1 and CDR2 sequences are SGHTA and FQGNSA. The CDR3 DNA reads TGTGCCAGCAGCTCTAACAGGGGGCAGGAGCAGTACTTC. Translating it yields CASSSNRGQEQYF.

This rearrangement joins TRBV27 to TRBJ2-5, with 8 bases fitting TRBD1. The closer fit of TRBJ2-7 to the DNA end suggests the J call may be wrong. Germline V gene data show CDR1 as MNHEY and CDR2 as SMNVEV (reference sequence). The CDR3 spans 13 residues. The CDR3 spells CASSQGATYEQYF. In DNA, the CDR3 is TGTGCCAGCAGCCAGGGGGCCACCTACGAGCAGTACTTC.

The V and J genes are TRBV19 and TRBJ1-5, with D possibly being TRBD1 (5 bases). Per germline, CDR1 LNHDA and CDR2 SQIVND (reference sequence). The CDR3 loop spans 13 amino acids. Trimming left V 3 bases short and J 6 bases short, with 9 bases between. The CDR3 nucleotides read TGTGCCAGTAGTATTGAGGGGATTCAGCCCCAGCATTTT. Translating it yields CASSIEGIQPQHF.

This chain joins TRBV10-3 and TRBJ2-3, with 13 positions matching TRBD2. This CDR3 is 16 amino acids long. CDR1 and CDR2 (germline): ENHRY, SYGVKD. The J segment lost 6 bases and the V segment lost 0 bases, leaving 3 bases of the junction unmatched. The CDR3 bases are TGTGCCATCAGTGAGTCGGGACTAGCGGGAATCGATACGCAGTATTTT. Translating it yields CAISESGLAGIDTQYF.

A single count supports this clone. J is TRBJ2-7 and V is TRBV15; 8 bases are a match to TRBD2. V lost 4 bases, J lost 7 bases, and 12 bases stayed unmatched. The germline V gene encodes CDR1 LNHNV and CDR2 YYDKDF (reference sequence). There are 15 residues in the CDR3. The CDR3 bases are TGTGCCACCAGCACCCCGGGACTAGGAACTCGAGAGCAGTACTTC. Amino acids: CATSTPGLGTREQYF.

This clone was detected a few times. This chain joins TRBV29-1 and TRBJ2-1; D gene uncertain. Germline V lookup: CDR1 SQVTM, CDR2 ANQGSEA. This CDR3 has 13 residues. The V end lost 6 bases, the J end lost 8 bases, and 17 bases lay between the germline ends. The chain's CDR3 is CSVALYRIDEQFF. CDR3 nucleotides: TGCAGCGTGGCACTTTACCGTATCGATGAGCAGTTCTTC.

The rearrangement joins TRBV4-1 to TRBJ2-1, with D uncertain. The CDR3 length is 16 residues. Trimming shortened V by 1 base and J by 0 bases, and 10 bases separated the two germline ends. Germline lookup yields CDR1 MGHRA and CDR2 YSYEKL. The CDR3 DNA is TGCGCCAGCAGCCAAGTTTGGCACCCCTCCTACAATGAGCAGTTCTTC. Amino acids: CASSQVWHPSYNEQFF.

The CDR3 DNA follows: TGCAGCGTTGAAGATCAAGGACTAGGAGTGGAGACCCAGTACTTC. It yields the protein CSVEDQGLGVETQYF. The chain is built from TRBV29-1 and TRBJ2-5; TRBD2 matches 7 bases. This CDR3 spans 15 amino acids. Unmatched junction bases numbered 9, after V lost 0 bases and J lost 5 bases. Germline CDR1 SQVTM, CDR2 ANQGSEA.

The V gene is TRBV4-1, the J gene TRBJ1-2, with 8 bases aligning to TRBD1. V gave up 0 bases and J gave up 8 bases; unmatched junction bases: 8. Germline loops: CDR1 MGHRA, CDR2 YSYEKL. The CDR3 contains 15 residues. The CDR3 DNA follows: TGCGCCAGCAGCCAAGATGGCAGGGGGACAGGCGGCTACACCTTC. Its translation: CASSQDGRGTGGYTF.

This clone was seen more than once but under ten times. The CDR3 loop is CASSLTGDYEQYF. CDR3 in DNA: TGTGCCAGCAGTTTAACAGGGGACTACGAGCAGTACTTC. The chain uses TRBV27 and TRBJ2-7; TRBD1 matches 7 bases. The germline V gene has CDR1 MNHEY and CDR2 SMNVEV (reference sequence). The V segment lost 2 bases and the J segment 3 bases; nucleotides outside the gene matches: 1. This CDR3 region has 13 residues.

The rearrangement uses TRBV19 and TRBJ1-4, with 11 bases identical to TRBD1. Germline CDR1 LNHDA, CDR2 SQIVND (reference sequence). Trimming cost V 5 bases and J 5 bases; bases outside gene matches: 1. CDR3 length equals 14 residues. The CDR3 DNA reads as TGTGCCAGTAGTGGGACAGGGGGGAATGAAAAACTGTTTTTT. Translation: CASSGTGGNEKLFF.

In this sample, this clone turned up a few times. V is TRBV7-9 and J is TRBJ2-1; 9 bases map to TRBD2. The CDR3 has 19 amino acids. The V gene end was trimmed by 2 bases and the J gene end by 6 bases; junction bases not matched to a gene: 17. CDR1 and CDR2 (germline): SEHNR, FQNEAQ (reference sequence). The CDR3 region is CASSLWPKIAGGPGNEQFF. The CDR3 bases are TGTGCCAGCAGCTTATGGCCCAAGATTGCGGGAGGGCCCGGCAATGAGCAGTTCTTC.

The V call is TRBV11-3, the J call TRBJ2-1; D gene ambiguous. Germline assignment: CDR1 SGHNT and CDR2 YENEEA. The CDR3 totals 14 residues. V was trimmed by 5 bases and J by 6 bases, leaving 14 bases between them. The DNA of the CDR3 is TGTGCCAGCAGCCCTAAGGACCGACGCAATGAGCAGTTCTTC. It specifies CASSPKDRRNEQFF.

This chain links TRBV30 with TRBJ1-1; no reliable D call. Trimming left V 0 bases short and J 5 bases short, with 13 bases between. CDR1 is GTSNPN, CDR2 SVGIG, per germline (reference sequence). The CDR3 covers 14 residues. The CDR3 nucleotides read TGTGCCTGGAGTGTACGGATTTATACTACTGAAGCTTTCTTT. Amino acids: CAWSVRIYTTEAFF.

V gene TRBV5-1 combines with J gene TRBJ2-3; 12 nucleotides line up with TRBD2. From germline, CDR1 is SGHRS and CDR2 YFSETQ. The CDR3 totals 20 residues. The ends lost 2 bases at V and 0 bases at J; junction bases unmatched: 13. The chain's CDR3 is CASSFRGLAGAEPSTDTQYF. The CDR3 region has the DNA TGCGCCAGCAGCTTTAGGGGACTAGCGGGTGCAGAACCTAGCACAGATACGCAGTATTTT.

This clone has just a few counts. The chain uses TRBV18 and TRBJ1-2; D is unclear. There are 13 residues in the CDR3. V was clipped by 3 bases and J by 2 bases, with 7 bases between them. Looked up from germline, CDR1 is KGHSH and CDR2 is LQKENI. As DNA, the CDR3 is TGTGCCAGCTCACCCCAGGAAAACTATGGCTACACCTTC. Translating gives CASSPQENYGYTF.

This clone was seen a few times. The V gene is TRBV6-4, the J gene TRBJ2-7; maybe TRBD1 (6 bases). The CDR3 extends over 11 amino acids. The germline V and J ends were trimmed by 0 bases and 12 bases, with 9 bases remaining between them. CDR1 and CDR2 from the germline V gene are MRHNA and SNTAGT. The CDR3 nucleotides read TGTGCCAGCAGTGACTCGGGGGCAGCGTACTTC. This gives the protein CASSDSGAAYF.

V and J are TRBV2 and TRBJ2-5; 7 bases match TRBD1. The J call is uncertain, as TRBJ2-7 better fits the DNA end. CDR3 length: 13 amino acids. Germline CDR1 is SNHLY and CDR2 is FYNNEI. The CDR3 here is CASKGQPTYEQYF. CDR3 DNA sequence: TGTGCCAGCAAGGGACAGCCTACCTACGAGCAGTACTTC.

V is TRBV5-1 and J is TRBJ2-3, with D possibly TRBD1 on 5 matching bases. V was clipped by 3 bases and J by 1 base, with 12 bases between them. Germline assignment: CDR1 SGHRS and CDR2 YFSETQ. This CDR3 has 15 amino acids. Written as DNA, the CDR3 is TGCGCCAGCAGCTACGGACAAGGAGGCACAGATACGCAGTATTTT. Encoded protein: CASSYGQGGTDTQYF.

CDR3 sequence (DNA): TGTGCCAGCAGCCAAAGACTAGCGGGAGCGTATATCCCCGGGGAGCTGTTTTTT. Translation: CASSQRLAGAYIPGELFF. The chain uses TRBV11-2 and TRBJ2-2; 12 bases are shared with TRBD2. The trim removed 5 bases at V and 6 bases at J, leaving 13 bases unmatched. The CDR3 runs to 18 residues. The germline V gene encodes CDR1 SGHAT and CDR2 FQNNGV.

On this clone: This clone may be a read error of a much larger clone one base away. The same CDR3 arises from other DNA sequences in this sample as well. This chain links TRBV7-9 with TRBJ1-1; unclear D gene. Germline V CDR1 and CDR2: SEHNR, FQNEAQ (reference sequence). Trimming pared 9 bases from V and 1 base from J, leaving 18 bases between. This CDR3 comprises 15 residues. CDR3 nucleotide sequence: TGTGCCAGTAGCACCTACTCCAAAGGGAACACTGAAGCTTTCTTT. As protein: CASSTYSKGNTEAFF. Looking up the rest from reference TRBV7-9 and TRBJ1-1 gives the full variable domain: DTGVSQNPRHKITKRGQNVTFRCDPISEHNRLYWYRQTLGQGPEFLTYFQNEAQLEKSRLLSDRFSAERPKGSFSTLEIQRTEQGDSAMYLCASSTYSKGNTEAFFGQGTRLTVV.

The chain carries TRBV5-1 and TRBJ2-5, with 8 nucleotides matching TRBD1. Germline V gene data show CDR1 as SGHRS and CDR2 as YFSETQ. The length of the CDR3 is 15 residues. Trimming cost V 2 bases and J 1 base; bases outside gene matches: 4. CDR3 nucleotide sequence: TGCGCCAGCAGCTTCGAGGGACAGGCCCAAGAGACCCAGTACTTC. Protein product: CASSFEGQAQETQYF.